A selection of T cell receptor beta chains follows, all from one sample in a study of cytomegalovirus exposure and HLA in healthy donors. Clones were sequenced by immunoSEQ multiplex PCR, and TCRdb holds only the in-frame ones, with some missing. The table lists around 190,000 clones, over 75% of them singletons. Sequenced material: PBMCs. These receptors originate from a woman in her 30s in good health and CMV-seronegative. CDR3s include the opening cysteine and the closing phenylalanine or tryptophan. The D gene is left open where the match is weak. A clone size is listed for some rows: how often the clone was seen (once, few, many), or a class if it is expanded.

cdr3_nt cdr3_aa j_call cdr3_length clone_size d_call v_call
TGTGCCAGCAGCCTACAGGGGTGGGGGAACACTGAAGCTTTCTTT CASSLQGWGNTEAFF TRBJ1-1 15 NA TRBD1 TRBV6-5
TGTGCCATCAGTGATTCAAGAGCCGGGACAGGTGGCCCAAATGAGCAGTTCTTC CAISDSRAGTGGPNEQFF TRBJ2-1 18 once TRBD1 TRBV10-3
TGTGCCAGTAGGGCAGGCACAGATACGCAGTATTTT CASRAGTDTQYF TRBJ2-3 12 NA NA TRBV19
TGTGCCAGCAGCTCAGGACTAGCGGGGGGCCAAGAGACCCAGTACTTC CASSSGLAGGQETQYF TRBJ2-5 16 NA TRBD2 TRBV7-6
TGTGCCTGGAGTGTACGGGGGGGCGGGTCACCCCTCCACTTT CAWSVRGGGSPLHF TRBJ1-6 14 NA NA TRBV30
TGTGCCAGTAGCCTACGGCGGGAGATCAACGTCCTGACTTTC CASSLRREINVLTF TRBJ2-6 14 once TRBD2 TRBV19
TGTGCCAGCAGCCCCCCTGGGAACAGGGCCAACGAGCAGTACTTC CASSPPGNRANEQYF TRBJ2-7 15 NA NA TRBV5-5
TGCGCCAGCAGCCAACGTTTTGGGGGGGAGGCTGGGACAGATACGCAGTATTTT CASSQRFGGEAGTDTQYF TRBJ2-3 18 NA TRBD2 TRBV4-1
TGTGCCAGCTCACAAGGACTGCCCTCTTTACACTCTGGAAACACCATATATTTT CASSQGLPSLHSGNTIYF TRBJ1-3 18 NA NA TRBV18
TGTGCCAGCAATAGGGGGGGCTCACCCCTCCACTTT CASNRGGSPLHF TRBJ1-6 12 NA NA TRBV6-5
TGTGCCAGCAGAAGGACAGGGTCAAATGAAAAACTGTTTTTT CASRRTGSNEKLFF TRBJ1-4 14 NA TRBD1 TRBV6-1
TGTGCCAGCTCACCGAGGGACAGCCGCACAGATACGCAGTATTTT CASSPRDSRTDTQYF TRBJ2-3 15 NA TRBD1 TRBV18
TGTGCCAGTAGTACCCCACAGGGTGGGTATCAGCCCCAGCATTTT CASSTPQGGYQPQHF TRBJ1-5 15 NA NA TRBV19
TGTGCCAGCAGTGACAGGGGGAGCACTGAAGCTTTCTTT CASSDRGSTEAFF TRBJ1-1 13 NA TRBD1 TRBV28
TGTGCCTGGAGTGTACAGGGGGGGAGCAATCAGCCCCAGCATTTT CAWSVQGGSNQPQHF TRBJ1-5 15 NA TRBD1 TRBV30
TGTGCCAGCAGCTTAGCTCATAGCGGGACCTCCTACGAGCAGTACTTC CASSLAHSGTSYEQYF TRBJ2-7 16 NA TRBD2 TRBV11-2
TGCGCCAGCAGCTTGGGGGGGGTGAACACTGAAGCTTTCTTT CASSLGGVNTEAFF TRBJ1-1 14 NA NA TRBV5-1
TGTGCCAGCAGCCGCGCCGGAAGGGCTAGCGGGGCTAGCACAGATACGCAGTATTTT CASSRAGRASGASTDTQYF TRBJ2-3 19 NA TRBD2 TRBV7-3
TGTGCCAGCAGCTTAGATCTACGGCTAGCGAGACGCAATGAGCAGTTCTTC CASSLDLRLARRNEQFF TRBJ2-1 17 NA NA TRBV11-2
TGCAGCGTCTCCGGAGATAGCGGGGGTTCAGATACGCAGTATTTT CSVSGDSGGSDTQYF TRBJ2-3 15 few TRBD2 TRBV29-1
TGTGCCAGCAGCCAAAGAGCGGGAGGAGAGGAGGCTTATGGCTACACCTTC CASSQRAGGEEAYGYTF TRBJ1-2 17 NA NA TRBV4-2
TGTGCCAGCACCTCTTACCCTCGACTAGGTGGGCCAGAGACCCAGTACTTC CASTSYPRLGGPETQYF TRBJ2-5 17 NA NA TRBV7-9
TGTGCTAGTGGTTCCGCCCTTGTTGCGGGGTTCCCAGATACGCAGTATTTT CASGSALVAGFPDTQYF TRBJ2-3 17 few NA TRBV12-5
TGCGCCAGCAGCAGCAGCGGGGGGGCCCCAGATACGCAGTATTTT CASSSSGGAPDTQYF TRBJ2-3 15 NA TRBD2 TRBV5-1
TGTGCCAGCAGCACGGGACTAGCGGCATACTACGAGCAGTACTTC CASSTGLAAYYEQYF TRBJ2-7 15 NA TRBD2 TRBV7-9
TGTGCCAGCAGTGCCTGGGGACAAGACTACGAGCAGTACTTC CASSAWGQDYEQYF TRBJ2-7 14 NA NA TRBV6-1
TGTGCCAGCAGACAAAACCCGGGACAGGGGGCGAGAGGTACTGAAGCTTTCTTT CASRQNPGQGARGTEAFF TRBJ1-1 18 NA TRBD1 TRBV5-4
TGTGCCTGGAGTGCCCCCCAGGTGGGGAACACTGAAGCTTTCTTT CAWSAPQVGNTEAFF TRBJ1-1 15 few NA TRBV30
TGTGCCAGCAGCCCCTACCCGGGAGGGCCCGAGCAGTACTTC CASSPYPGGPEQYF TRBJ2-7 14 NA TRBD2 TRBV7-2
TGTGCCAGCAGTGAAACCATGGGGGCCTCCAACTATGGCTACACCTTC CASSETMGASNYGYTF TRBJ1-2 16 NA NA TRBV28
TGTGCCATCAGTGGCTCGGCAGGTCAGCCCCAGCATTTT CAISGSAGQPQHF TRBJ1-5 13 NA NA TRBV10-3
TGTGCCAGCGGCAGACAGGGCCTAAAGCAGTACTTC CASGRQGLKQYF TRBJ2-7 12 NA TRBD1 TRBV7-6
TGCGCCAGCAGCCAATCTGGGAGCTCCTACAATGAGCAGTTCTTC CASSQSGSSYNEQFF TRBJ2-1 15 NA NA TRBV4-1
TGTGCCAGCAGCCTAGGGGTGTCTGGGGCCAACGTCCTGACTTTC CASSLGVSGANVLTF TRBJ2-6 15 NA NA TRBV7-3
TGTGCCAGCAGCTCGTCGTCCAGGGGTAAACTGTTTTTT CASSSSSRGKLFF TRBJ1-4 13 NA NA TRBV7-9
TGTGCCAGCAGCCAAGATAAGGGATCTACCTATGCGGGTGAGCAGTTCTTC CASSQDKGSTYAGEQFF TRBJ2-1 17 NA NA TRBV14
TGTGCCTGGAGTGTACGTCAGGGGGCTCCTCCGAACACCGGGGAGCTATTTTTT CAWSVRQGAPPNTGELFF TRBJ2-2 18 NA TRBD1 TRBV30
TGTGCCAGCAGCTTTCGGACAGGGGTCGGCTACACCTTC CASSFRTGVGYTF TRBJ1-2 13 NA TRBD1 TRBV5-6
TGTGCCAGTAGTATATCAGGGATCAATGATGGACTGTTTTTT CASSISGINDGLFF TRBJ1-4 14 NA NA TRBV19
TGTGCCAGTAGTATAGTAGCTGACACTGAAGCTTTCTTT CASSIVADTEAFF TRBJ1-1 13 NA NA TRBV19
TGTGCCACCGCATACACACAGTACTACGAGCAGTACTTC CATAYTQYYEQYF TRBJ2-7 13 once NA TRBV2
TGTGCCAGTAGAGTTTCGATGGGGACAGCCCAAGAGACCCAGTACTTC CASRVSMGTAQETQYF TRBJ2-5 16 NA TRBD1 TRBV19
TGTGCCAGCTCACCACCACTAGCGGGGGGGCAGGTCTACGAGCAGTACTTC CASSPPLAGGQVYEQYF TRBJ2-7 17 NA TRBD2 TRBV18
TGTGCCAGCAGCTTGGCGGGTAGGTACTACGAGCAGTACTTC CASSLAGRYYEQYF TRBJ2-7 14 NA NA TRBV5-6